This T cell receptor beta chain was sequenced in a study of cytomegalovirus exposure and HLA in healthy donors. Whole-study results and caveats: That first-cohort TCR clusters tended to co-occur in the roughly 110 validation repertoires was found in a later analysis.

Worth noting for this clone: The antigen is unknown.

Assay: immunoSEQ multiplex PCR; the TCRdb copy retains only in-frame clones and omits some. The profile shows under 250,000 clones, about 93% of them singletons. The sequenced sample consisted of PBMCs. The sequence came from a woman aged 18 to 35 in good health and CMV-seronegative.

CDR3 sequence (DNA): TGTGCCAGCAGTTCACTTAGGGGGACAGAGACCCAGTACTTC. As protein: CASSSLRGTETQYF. The rearrangement links TRBV28 to TRBJ2-5; a possible D gene is TRBD1 (6 bases). There are 14 residues in the CDR3. CDR1 MDHEN and CDR2 SYDVKM come from the germline V gene. V was shortened by 4 bases and J by 4 bases, with 13 bases between the two germline ends.